The T cell receptor (beta chain) under discussion was sequenced for a study of OX40 agonist ivuxolimab in advanced cancers. Whole-study findings and limits: Several nonresponders also turned out to have low normalized T-cell clonal expansion.

TCRdb's table, derived via immunoSEQ multiplex PCR, lists solely in-frame clones and lacks some. The sample shows tens of thousands of clones, 88% of them seen only once. The V gene end was trimmed by 10 bases and the J gene end by 2 bases; junction bases not matched to a gene: 11. Germline V gene lookup returns CDR1 SNHLY and CDR2 FYNNEI. CDR3 length: 15 residues. Of note for this clone: Antigen unknown.

The V and J genes are TRBV2 and TRBJ1-1; 9 nucleotides agree with TRBD1. The sequenced sample was CD4+ or CD8+ T cells sorted from blood, obtained in a trial of the OX40 agonist ivuxolimab. The TCR sequence derives from an adult with an advanced solid tumor such as melanoma, head and neck, liver or kidney cancer. CDR3 region: CATLRDRGSNTEAFF. Written as DNA, the CDR3 is TGTGCCACCCTCCGCGACAGGGGGAGCAACACTGAAGCTTTCTTT.